One and the same sample provided the 20 T cell receptor beta chains below, sequenced in a study of blood T cell repertoires in COVID-19. Data came from immunoSEQ multiplex PCR; TCRdb stores just in-frame clones and leaves some out. Of 310,000 or so clones listed, around 90% are singletons. The sequencing input was PBMCs or T cells enriched from blood (not recorded which). Every receptor here comes from a woman in her thirties or forties who had recovered from COVID-19.

The gene calls are TRBV30 and TRBJ2-7; D remains ambiguous. Per germline, CDR1 GTSNPN and CDR2 SVGIG (reference sequence). Deletions cut 1 base from V and 3 bases from J, with 4 bases between. The CDR3 consists of 11 residues. CDR3 protein: CAWSDSYEQYF. CDR3 coding DNA: TGTGCCTGGAGTGACAGCTACGAGCAGTACTTC.

The CDR3 nucleotides read TGTGCCAGCTCACCCCAGGGCGGAGACTATGGCTACACCTTC. It codes for CASSPQGGDYGYTF. The V and J genes are TRBV18 and TRBJ1-2; TRBD1 might be the D (5 bases). The CDR3 sequence is 14 residues long. Germline V lookup: CDR1 KGHSH, CDR2 LQKENI. V lost 3 bases, J lost 3 bases, and 11 bases lay in between.

In DNA form, the CDR3 reads TGTGCCAGCAGCCCTCGGGGGGATAGCAATCAGCCCCAGCATTTT. Translation: CASSPRGDSNQPQHF. The rearrangement links TRBV7-8 to TRBJ1-5; tentatively, D is TRBD1 (5 bases). There are 15 residues in the CDR3. From germline, CDR1 is SGHVS and CDR2 FQNEAQ. V was cut by 5 bases and J by 0 bases, with 11 bases left in between.

The CDR3 nucleotides read TGTGCCAGCAGTGCAACAGGGGTTTCACCCCTCCACTTT. Translating it yields CASSATGVSPLHF. This rearrangement joins TRBV12-3 or TRBV12-4 to TRBJ1-6, with 7 nucleotides matching TRBD1. With 5 bases clipped from V and 9 bases from J, the junction kept 4 bases outside the gene matches. The length of the CDR3 is 13 residues.

The chain joins TRBV20-1 to TRBJ1-4; TRBD1 is a possible D gene (5 bases). This CDR3 spans 14 amino acids. CDR1 DFQATT and CDR2 SNEGSKA come from the germline V gene (reference sequence). V was pared by 3 bases and J by 4 bases, with 12 bases between. The CDR3 DNA is TGCAGTGCTAGTTGGGGCGGCGGTAATGAAAAACTGTTTTTT. It translates to CSASWGGGNEKLFF.

For the CDR3, the DNA is TGTGCCAGCAGTGAAGCGCGCGGGAGCACAGATACGCAGTATTTT. This sequence encodes CASSEARGSTDTQYF. The chain uses TRBV2 and TRBJ2-3; D perhaps matches TRBD2 (5 bases). CDR3 length: 15 amino acids. V was cut by 0 bases and J by 0 bases, with 7 bases left in between. Germline V gene lookup returns CDR1 SNHLY and CDR2 FYNNEI.

The DNA for the CDR3 is TGCGCCAGCAGCTTACCGGGACTAGCGGGAGGAGAGCAGTACTTC. Protein: CASSLPGLAGGEQYF. This sequence joins TRBV5-1 and TRBJ2-7, with 15 nucleotides matching TRBD2. Germline V gene data show CDR1 as SGHRS and CDR2 as YFSETQ. The V gene end was trimmed by 2 bases and the J gene end by 7 bases; junction bases not matched to a gene: 4. The CDR3 runs 15 residues.

The rearrangement uses TRBV28 and TRBJ2-1; 7 nucleotides match TRBD2. There are 16 residues in the CDR3. In germline, CDR1 is MDHEN, CDR2 SYDVKM. Unmatched junction bases numbered 17, after V lost 6 bases and J lost 9 bases. CDR3 sequence: CASSPGGMDEMGEQFF. Written as DNA, the CDR3 is TGTGCCAGCAGCCCCGGGGGGATGGACGAGATGGGTGAGCAGTTCTTC.

Comment on this clone: At one of its ends the junction is not consistent with the germline gene, which may arise from a read error. The chain carries TRBV15 and TRBJ2-6; 11 nucleotides match TRBD1. CDR3 length: 16 amino acids. Germline assignment: CDR1 LNHNV and CDR2 YYDKDF (reference sequence). The CDR3 DNA reads as TGTGCCACCAGCAGAGATTTGGGACAGGGGGGCAACGTCCTGACTTTC. Amino acid sequence: CATSRDLGQGGNVLTF.

CDR3 region: CATSRPGEAGANVLTF. The CDR3 DNA sequence: TGTGCCACCAGCAGACCCGGAGAAGCTGGGGCCAACGTCCTGACTTTC. The chain couples TRBV15 to TRBJ2-6; no clear D. This CDR3 is built from 16 residues. CDR1 is LNHNV and CDR2 is YYDKDF in the germline V gene (reference sequence). The ends were cut back, 2 bases at V and 2 bases at J, with 10 bases in the middle.

In this sample, this clone turned up once. This chain connects TRBV14 to TRBJ2-2; D is unresolved. V lost 5 bases to trimming and J lost 4 bases, with 14 bases between them. The CDR3 has 15 residues. Germline-derived CDR1 and CDR2 are SGHDN and FVKESK. The CDR3 loop is CASSEDLRPTGELFF. CDR3 bases: TGTGCCAGCAGCGAGGATTTACGCCCCACCGGGGAGCTGTTTTTT.

V is TRBV30 and J is TRBJ1-2; D gene ambiguous. The CDR3 spans 12 residues. Germline loops: CDR1 GTSNPN, CDR2 SVGIG (reference sequence). Between the trimmed V and J ends, which lost 2 bases and 2 bases, there was a span of 6 bases. The CDR3 is CAWSFQNYGYTF. In DNA form, the CDR3 reads TGTGCCTGGAGTTTCCAGAACTATGGCTACACCTTC. The full variable domain, its missing parts supplied by reference TRBV30 and TRBJ1-2, is SQTIHQWPATLVQPVGSPLSLECTVEGTSNPNLYWYRQAAGRGLQLLFYSVGIGQISSEVPQNLSASRPQDRQFILSSKKLLLSDSGFYLCAWSFQNYGYTFGSGTRLTVV.

V usage is TRBV5-1 and J usage is TRBJ1-2, with TRBD1 identical over 8 bases. Losses at the gene ends were 0 bases for V and 4 bases for J; bases not matched to a gene: 2. Germline CDR1 reads SGHRS; CDR2 reads YFSETQ. This CDR3 has 14 residues. In DNA, the CDR3 is TGCGCCAGCAGCTTGGGCCAGGGGGCCTATGGCTACACCTTC. It translates to CASSLGQGAYGYTF.

This chain joins TRBV7-2 and TRBJ1-4; D is uncertain. V lost 1 base to trimming and J lost 11 bases, with 20 bases between them. Germline assignment: CDR1 SGHTA and CDR2 FQGNSA. The CDR3 runs 16 residues. The CDR3 spells CASSLGSPGLSGKLFF. The CDR3 region has the DNA TGTGCCAGCAGCTTAGGTTCCCCCGGTCTCAGCGGTAAACTGTTTTTT.

The rearrangement uses TRBV7-2 and TRBJ1-5, with D tentatively TRBD1 (5 bases). V was pared by 1 base and J by 0 bases, with 13 bases between. The length of the CDR3 is 17 residues. Germline-derived CDR1 and CDR2 are SGHTA and FQGNSA. CDR3 protein: CASSLVPQDNSNQPQHF. CDR3 sequence (DNA): TGTGCCAGCAGCTTAGTGCCACAGGATAATAGCAATCAGCCCCAGCATTTT. The full variable domain, in which reference TRBV7-2 and TRBJ1-5 provide the parts outside the CDR3, is GAGVSQSPSNKVTEKGKDVELRCDPISGHTALYWYRQSLGQGLEFLIYFQGNSAPDKSGLPSDRFSAERTGGSVSTLTIQRTQQEDSAVYLCASSLVPQDNSNQPQHFGDGTRLSIL.

As regards this clone: The junction departs from the called germline gene at one end, perhaps through a read error. The chain joins TRBV7-9 to TRBJ1-6; unclear D gene. The CDR3 is 15 amino acids. The germline gives CDR1 SEHNR, CDR2 FQNEAQ (reference sequence). CDR3 sequence reads: CASLRSGSNNSPLHF. CDR3 bases: TGTGCCAGCCTCCGCAGCGGCTCCAATAATTCACCCCTCCACTTT.

The chain carries TRBV7-9 and TRBJ2-7; 7 bases are shared with TRBD1. The CDR3 contains 14 residues. The V gene's germline CDR1 is SEHNR and CDR2 FQNEAQ (reference sequence). The junction had 6 bases not matched to a gene; V was cut back by 1 base and J by 6 bases. The CDR3: CASSLGQGVGEQYF. CDR3 bases: TGTGCCAGCAGCTTAGGGCAGGGGGTGGGCGAGCAGTACTTC.

The table lists this clone with a count of one. The J gene is TRBJ2-3, the V gene TRBV18, with TRBD1 as a possible D gene (6 bases). The CDR3 length is 14 residues. Germline V lookup: CDR1 KGHSH, CDR2 LQKENI. Trimming cost V 3 bases and J 4 bases, with 11 bases left between them. This chain's CDR3 is CASSPLQGPDTQYF. The DNA for the CDR3 is TGTGCCAGCTCACCCCTACAGGGCCCAGATACGCAGTATTTT.

The chain is built from TRBV4-1 and TRBJ1-4; 7 nucleotides agree with TRBD1. The germline V gene has CDR1 MGHRA and CDR2 YSYEKL. The CDR3 contains 19 residues. V was clipped by 0 bases and J by 10 bases; unmatched bases: 20. The CDR3 loop is CASSQDPRGQSSLRGKLFF. CDR3 nucleotide sequence: TGCGCCAGCAGCCAAGATCCTAGGGGACAGTCAAGTCTGCGTGGAAAACTGTTTTTT.

The chain combines TRBV7-2 with TRBJ2-1, with 7 bases that match TRBD1. V was clipped by 1 base and J by 14 bases; unmatched bases: 11. From germline, CDR1 is SGHTA and CDR2 FQGNSA. The CDR3 has 14 amino acids. The CDR3 sequence is CASSLVLTPDREFF. CDR3 in DNA: TGTGCCAGCAGCTTAGTTCTGACTCCTGACAGGGAGTTCTTC. Looking up the rest from reference TRBV7-2 and TRBJ2-1 gives the full variable domain: GAGVSQSPSNKVTEKGKDVELRCDPISGHTALYWYRQSLGQGLEFLIYFQGNSAPDKSGLPSDRFSAERTGGSVSTLTIQRTQQEDSAVYLCASSLVLTPDREFFGPGTRLTVL.